Listed below are T cell receptor beta chains from one sample, sequenced in a study of patients and donors after allogeneic stem cell transplantation. TCRdb independently ran MiXCR on the RT-PCR reads; one entry per CDR3 protein. Here the sample spans approximately 170,000 distinct CDR3 sequences, 30% being singletons. Sample: blood, either unsorted or a sorted T cell fraction (not recorded which). The origin of the receptors is a human donor who was either an allogeneic HSCT recipient or a stem cell or donor lymphocyte infusion donor (not recorded which). It is not recorded whose cells these are; they may come from a transplant donor. The CDR3 runs from the conserved cysteine through the conserved F or W. D genes are given only for firm matches. Clone size is stated in some rows and not others, as once, few, many or a class when expanded.

CDR3 protein	CDR3 DNA	D gene	clone size	V gene	J gene
CASSLRSPSGNTIYF	TGTGCCAGCAGTTTGCGAAGTCCCTCTGGAAACACCATATATTTT	NA	NA	TRBV27	TRBJ1-3
CATAGDRGFPAGADTQYF	TGTGCCACCGCTGGGGACAGGGGGTTTCCCGCAGGGGCAGATACGCAGTATTTT	TRBD1	NA	TRBV12-3/TRBV12-4	TRBJ2-3
CASSLYSGWGRNEQFF	TGCGCCAGCAGCTTGTATTCAGGTTGGGGTCGGAATGAGCAGTTCTTC	NA	NA	TRBV5-1	TRBJ2-1
CASSFWRNEETQYF	TGTGCCAGCAGCTTTTGGCGGAATGAAGAGACCCAGTACTTC	NA	few	TRBV7-9	TRBJ2-5
CASSLGQETQYF	TGTGCCAGCAGTTTGGGGCAAGAGACCCAGTACTTC	NA	many	TRBV12-3/TRBV12-4	TRBJ2-5
CSASNRISGNTIYF	TGCAGTGCTAGTAACAGGATATCTGGAAACACCATATATTTT	NA	NA	TRBV20-1	TRBJ1-3
CASSPGGQAIGYTF	TGTGCCAGCAGTCCCGGGGGCCAGGCGATCGGCTACACCTTC	NA	few	TRBV12-3/TRBV12-4	TRBJ1-2
CASSLRPGGDGELFF	TGTGCCAGCAGCTTACGTCCGGGGGGGGACGGGGAGCTGTTTTTT	TRBD2	NA	TRBV11-2	TRBJ2-2
CSAPTGVDYNEQFF	TGCAGTGCTCCGACAGGGGTCGATTACAATGAGCAGTTCTTC	TRBD1	NA	TRBV20-1	TRBJ2-1
CASSDRGTDTQYF	TGTGCCAGCTCGGACCGAGGCACAGATACGCAGTATTTT	NA	NA	TRBV12-3/TRBV12-4	TRBJ2-3
CASSDATTGGAKNIQYF	TGTGCCAGCAGTGACGCTACGACAGGGGGGGCCAAAAACATTCAGTACTTC	TRBD1	NA	TRBV6-4	TRBJ2-4
CASSLVVGTGELFF	TGTGCCAGCAGCTTAGTTGTTGGCACCGGGGAGCTGTTTTTT	NA	few	TRBV7-6	TRBJ2-2
CASSQDIGMETQYF	TGCGCCAGCAGCCAAGATATAGGGATGGAGACCCAGTACTTC	NA	few	TRBV4-3	TRBJ2-5
CSVGSAGYEQYF	TGCAGCGTTGGGAGTGCCGGCTACGAGCAGTACTTC	NA	NA	TRBV29-1	TRBJ2-7
CSASDRAGEAFF	TGCAGTGCTTCGGACAGGGCAGGGGAAGCTTTCTTT	TRBD1	many	TRBV20-1	TRBJ1-1
CASSPRGFQHNEQFF	TGTGCCAGCAGCCCTAGGGGATTTCAACACAATGAGCAGTTCTTC	NA	NA	TRBV7-9	TRBJ2-1
CASKQASSYNEQFF	TGTGCCAGCAAGCAGGCGAGCTCCTACAATGAGCAGTTCTTC	NA	NA	TRBV2	TRBJ2-1
CASSYSKLNQPQHF	TGTGCCAGCAGTTACTCGAAGTTGAATCAGCCCCAGCATTTT	NA	many	TRBV6-5	TRBJ1-5
CAAGAGSQNSPLHF	TGTGCCGCTGGGGCAGGGTCCCAAAATTCACCCCTCCACTTT	NA	few	TRBV10-3	TRBJ1-6
CASSLGAQNEQFF	TGTGCCAGCAGTTTGGGGGCGCAAAATGAGCAGTTCTTC	NA	once	TRBV12-3/TRBV12-4	TRBJ2-1
CASSLRGAQGHQGYTF	TGTGCCAGCAGTTTAAGAGGAGCACAGGGCCACCAGGGCTACACCTTC	NA	few	TRBV28	TRBJ1-2
CASSPAPRGTEAFF	TGTGCCAGCTCACCGGCCCCCAGGGGCACTGAAGCTTTCTTT	NA	NA	TRBV18	TRBJ1-1
CAISVTGNTEAFF	TGTGCCATCAGTGTGACAGGGAACACTGAAGCTTTCTTT	NA	many	TRBV10-3	TRBJ1-1
CASSYAGTGYFLDGYTF	TGTGCCAGCAGTTACGCCGGGACAGGGTACTTTTTGGATGGCTACACCTTC	TRBD1	NA	TRBV6-2/TRBV6-3	TRBJ1-2
CASRTTDTQYF	TGTGCCAGCAGGACCACAGATACGCAGTATTTT	NA	NA	TRBV2	TRBJ2-3
CASSIAPNTGELFF	TGTGCCAGCAGTATAGCGCCAAACACCGGGGAGCTGTTTTTT	NA	NA	TRBV6-1	TRBJ2-2
CASSQDAGTYNEQFF	TGCGCCAGCAGCCAAGACGCGGGAACCTACAATGAGCAGTTCTTC	NA	NA	TRBV4-3	TRBJ2-1
CASSVGGTGGHLEAFF	TGTGCCAGCAGCGTAGGTGGGACAGGGGGCCACCTGGAAGCTTTCTTT	TRBD1	few	TRBV9	TRBJ1-1
CASSPGTRDEQYF	TGTGCCAGCTCACCGGGAACTAGGGACGAGCAGTACTTC	NA	NA	TRBV18	TRBJ2-7
CASSLALGQGVGETQYF	TGTGCCAGCAGCTTAGCGCTGGGACAGGGCGTGGGAGAGACCCAGTACTTC	TRBD1	few	TRBV11-2	TRBJ2-5
CASGGDDEKLFFF	NA	NA	few	TRBV12-3/TRBV12-4	TRBJ1-4
CASSVAGGIGNQPQHF	TGCGCCAGCAGTGTGGCAGGGGGCATAGGCAATCAGCCCCAGCATTTT	TRBD1	few	TRBV10-2	TRBJ1-5
CASSDPGGAWDTEAFF	TGTGCCAGCAGTGACCCAGGGGGCGCGTGGGACACTGAAGCTTTCTTT	TRBD1	NA	TRBV6-5	TRBJ1-1
CASTFLDSEADTQYF	TGTGCCAGCACCTTCCTGGATTCTGAGGCAGATACGCAGTATTTT	NA	NA	TRBV7-9	TRBJ2-3
CASSLDWVLRPAGNTIYF	TGTGCCAGCAGCTTGGATTGGGTCCTGCGACCCGCTGGAAACACCATATATTTT	NA	NA	TRBV7-8	TRBJ1-3
CSARDYRGLEQYF	TGCAGTGCTAGAGATTACAGGGGCCTCGAGCAGTACTTC	TRBD1	NA	TRBV20-1	TRBJ2-7
CASSLAADQPQHF	TGTGCCAGCAGCCTTGCCGCGGATCAGCCCCAGCATTTT	NA	few	TRBV12-3/TRBV12-4	TRBJ1-5
CASSPGLARDTQYF	TGTGCCAGCAGCCCGGGACTAGCGAGAGATACGCAGTATTTT	TRBD2	NA	TRBV7-3	TRBJ2-3
CASSLRVNTEAFF	TGTGCCAGCAGCTTGAGGGTGAACACTGAAGCTTTCTTT	NA	many	TRBV5-1	TRBJ1-1
CASSLEGNSNQPQHF	TGTGCCAGCAGCTTAGAGGGGAACAGCAATCAGCCCCAGCATTTT	NA	NA	TRBV7-2	TRBJ1-5
CASSLGGSGRADTQYF	TGCGCCAGCAGCTTGGGGGGCTCCGGGCGGGCAGATACGCAGTATTTT	NA	NA	TRBV5-1	TRBJ2-3
CASSSPRGPTGSNYGYTF	TGTGCCAGCAGTTCCCCCCGAGGCCCAACAGGGTCTAACTATGGCTACACCTTC	NA	few	TRBV28	TRBJ1-2
CSTNPQGLDGYTF	TGCAGCACCAACCCCCAGGGATTAGACGGCTACACCTTC	NA	NA	TRBV29-1	TRBJ1-2
CAIRTGTHSPLHF	TGTGCCATCCGGACAGGTACCCATTCACCCCTCCACTTT	TRBD1	few	TRBV6-2/TRBV6-3	TRBJ1-6
CASSYGQGNLYGYTF	TGTGCCAGCAGTTACGGACAGGGGAATTTGTATGGCTACACCTTC	TRBD1	NA	TRBV27	TRBJ1-2
CASSLMGTGGSKLFF	TGTGCCAGCAGCTTAATGGGGACAGGGGGGAGCAAACTGTTTTTT	TRBD1	few	TRBV7-2	TRBJ1-4
CASSLGTANTEAFF	TGTGCCAGCAGCCTCGGGACAGCGAACACTGAAGCTTTCTTT	TRBD1	many	TRBV9	TRBJ1-1